This entry features one TCR beta chain sequence. Its antigen is still unknown. Qualities for individual bases were not recorded, and no much larger clone is one base off. One collaborating source in Seattle enrolled patients during active infection and followed them longitudinally through the course of disease. Collaborating institutions collected whole blood in K2EDTA tubes following their own protocols. For TCRbeta analysis, collaborators shipped samples in one of three forms: frozen whole blood, isolated PBMCs, or DNA extracted from either of those sample types. TCRbeta CDR3 regions were amplified from genomic DNA by means of the immunoSEQ Assay, a bias-controlled multiplex PCR. On the authors' methods: Nucleated cell counts per sample were estimated from amplification of reference gene primers within the assay. To quantify the absolute abundance of each unique TCRbeta CDR3 rearrangement, sequence reads were collapsed and filtered. For each sample, productive Simpson clonality was calculated as the square root of Simpson's diversity index over productive rearrangements. TCRdb retrieved this table from immuneACCESS and kept in-frame rearrangements only. Not all clones are present; in checked studies, unresolved V genes account for under half, and no reason is known for the remainder. Clone size and V and J calls were adopted from that table, with D and trimming inferred from the DNA. This sample is represented by tens of thousands of clones; around 81% of them were singletons. The top ten clones comprise approximately 26% of the sample.

These data come from a study of blood T cell repertoires in COVID-19 (dated by TCRdb to about 2020). Context from the whole study: Collaborator samples came from the United States, Italy and Spain and covered acute and convalescent phases of COVID-19. The sample metadata nearly always contained a de-identified subject ID, COVID-19 status, age in years and sex. Deeply sampled blood TCRbeta repertoires from subjects exposed to, actively infected with, or recovered from COVID-19 were included in the dataset. The repertoires were released in a freely available public database meant as a resource for research on the immune response to SARS-CoV-2. The material from the prospective study consisted of cDNA or gDNA derived from T cells, B-cell-depleted T cells, or PBMCs. Where available, HLA class I and class II types were obtained from metadata supplied by the sample provider rather than from assay-based typing. The samples were drawn from the first 160 participants of the ongoing ImmuneRACE study and from some 1,300 subjects provided by 6 global collaborators. What the authors observed across the whole study: The quantity of clinical and demographic metadata differed by source and by participant and was supplied without curation.

Material: peripheral blood. The TCR sequence derives from a woman over 75 with COVID-19, enrolled during active disease.

The CDR3 protein: CASKLAGGWNEQFF. Here is the DNA: TGTGCCAGCAAACTAGCGGGAGGGTGGAATGAGCAGTTCTTC. Recombination joined TRBV28 with TRBJ2-1; 13 bases in between match TRBD2. Relative to germline, V is missing 7 bases and J is missing 7 bases, with 4 bases of the junction outside any gene match. The germline V gene gives CDR1 as MDHEN and CDR2 as SYDVKM. There are 14 amino acids in the CDR3, from cysteine to phenylalanine inclusive. Only the CDR3 region is kept as DNA, spanning 42 bases read in frame from base 1.